Described below is a single T cell receptor (beta chain) sequence and its context. This entry belongs to a study of blood T cell repertoires in COVID-19. The overall study: The origin of the acute and convalescent COVID-19 samples was the United States, Italy and Spain. T cells, B-cell-depleted T cells, or PBMCs supplied cDNA or gDNA.

It was during active infection that Seattle patients were enrolled and then longitudinally followed. In the original processing: Estimation of nucleated cell counts was performed using reference gene primer amplification. Repertoires were generated with immunoSEQ multiplex PCR, while TCRdb's copy carries only in-frame clones and drops some. Clone size and V and J calls were adopted from that table, with D and trimming inferred from the DNA. This sample has about 170,000 clones, with around 80% found just once. V was clipped by 3 bases and J by 7 bases, with 16 bases between them. The CDR3 has 14 residues. Germline V gene sequence: CDR1 SGHNT, CDR2 YYREEE (reference sequence).

The sample consisted of peripheral blood. The receptor was isolated from a woman in her 70s with COVID-19, enrolled during active disease. This sequence joins TRBV5-4 and TRBJ1-2; D remains ambiguous. The CDR3 here is CASSSDPTRGGYTF. CDR3 coding DNA: TGTGCCAGCAGCTCCGACCCGACCCGAGGTGGCTACACCTTC.